Listed below are T cell receptor beta chains from one sample, sequenced in a study of cytomegalovirus exposure and HLA in healthy donors. Here immunoSEQ multiplex PCR was the method, and the copy in TCRdb shows in-frame clones only, minus some. The sample includes some 150,000 clones, approximately 88% of them seen just once. Specimen: PBMCs. These receptors all stem from a woman younger than 35 in good health and CMV-seropositive. Both conserved end residues are part of each CDR3.

v_call cdr3_aa
TRBV10-3 CAISPREGREEQYF
TRBV7-6 CASSAQGAVYEQYF
TRBV11-2 CASSSRATYNEQFF
TRBV11-3 CASSLWDISETQYF
TRBV7-9 CASSGQDRGTEAFF
TRBV15 CATSRDGGRGLYEQYF
TRBV11-2 CASSLESGVSYNEQFF
TRBV6-5 CASKSTFTSPYEQYF
TRBV11-2 CASSLFSSGSNEQFF
TRBV30 CAWSPPGGSYEQYF
TRBV5-3 CARSGGTSGRASDTQYF
TRBV7-9 CASSIETGTDTQYF
TRBV5-1 CASSLDTPGLAGKRRFF
TRBV30 CAWSEGQFSEAFF
TRBV7-9 CASSPGGADTQYF
TRBV2 CASSEGRNPGNQPQHF
TRBV27 CASSLSGYGYTF
TRBV30 CAWSVMTGNSGNTIYF
TRBV6-9 CASTSGTIYEQYF
TRBV5-6 CASSSQRLIRQQGGEQYF
TRBV7-3 CASSPSGQGPWGYTF
TRBV28 CASSSPAGKLYEQYF